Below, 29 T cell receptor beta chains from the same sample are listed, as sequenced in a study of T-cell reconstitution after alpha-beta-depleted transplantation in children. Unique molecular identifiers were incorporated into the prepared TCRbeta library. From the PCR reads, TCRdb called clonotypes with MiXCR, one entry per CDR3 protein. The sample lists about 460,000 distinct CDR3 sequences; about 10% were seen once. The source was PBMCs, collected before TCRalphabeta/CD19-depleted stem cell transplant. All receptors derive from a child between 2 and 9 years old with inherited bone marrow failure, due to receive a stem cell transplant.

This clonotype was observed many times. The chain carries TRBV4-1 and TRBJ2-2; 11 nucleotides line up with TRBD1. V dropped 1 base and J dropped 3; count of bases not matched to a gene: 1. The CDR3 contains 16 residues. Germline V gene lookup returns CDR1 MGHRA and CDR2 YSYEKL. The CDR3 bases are TGCGCCAGCAGCCAAGGGACAGGGGGCTACACCGGGGAGCTGTTTTTT. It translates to CASSQGTGGYTGELFF.

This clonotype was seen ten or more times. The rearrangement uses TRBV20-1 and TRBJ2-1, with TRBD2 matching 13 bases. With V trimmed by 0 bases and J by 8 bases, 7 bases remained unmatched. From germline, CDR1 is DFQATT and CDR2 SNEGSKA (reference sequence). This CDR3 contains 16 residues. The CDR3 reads CSARDGGLAGLYEQFF. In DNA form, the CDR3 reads TGCAGTGCTAGAGATGGGGGACTAGCGGGATTGTATGAGCAGTTCTTC.

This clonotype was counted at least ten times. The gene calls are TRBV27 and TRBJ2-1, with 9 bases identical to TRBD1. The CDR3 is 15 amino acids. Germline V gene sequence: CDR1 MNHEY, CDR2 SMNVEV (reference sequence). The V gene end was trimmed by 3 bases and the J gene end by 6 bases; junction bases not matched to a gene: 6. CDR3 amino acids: CASSLDRGRTNEQFF. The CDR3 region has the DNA TGTGCCAGCAGTTTGGACAGGGGAAGGACCAATGAGCAGTTCTTC.

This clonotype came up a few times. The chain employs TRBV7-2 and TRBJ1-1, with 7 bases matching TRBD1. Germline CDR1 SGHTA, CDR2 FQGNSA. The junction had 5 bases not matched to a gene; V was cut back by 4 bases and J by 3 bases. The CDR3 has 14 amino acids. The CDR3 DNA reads TGTGCCAGCAGCTCGGACAGGTACTACACTGAAGCTTTCTTT. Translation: CASSSDRYYTEAFF. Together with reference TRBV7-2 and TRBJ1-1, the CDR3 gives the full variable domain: GAGVSQSPSNKVTEKGKDVELRCDPISGHTALYWYRQSLGQGLEFLIYFQGNSAPDKSGLPSDRFSAERTGGSVSTLTIQRTQQEDSAVYLCASSSDRYYTEAFFGQGTRLTVV.

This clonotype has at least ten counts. CDR3 region: CATSTRTAWYEQYF. In DNA form, the CDR3 reads TGTGCCACCAGCACGCGGACTGCTTGGTACGAGCAGTACTTC. V is TRBV15 and J is TRBJ2-7, with D perhaps matching TRBD2 (5 bases). From germline, CDR1 is LNHNV and CDR2 YYDKDF (reference sequence). The CDR3 spans 14 residues. V was trimmed by 4 bases and J by 4 bases, leaving 14 bases between them.

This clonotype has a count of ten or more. The CDR3 nucleotides read TGTGCCAGCAGCTCGGGACTAGCGCAGGGCTCAGATACGCAGTATTTT. This encodes CASSSGLAQGSDTQYF. This chain links TRBV4-2 with TRBJ2-3, with TRBD2 matching over 10 bases. Trimming took 5 bases from V and 4 from J; bases not matched to a gene: 9. The CDR3 sequence is 16 residues long. Germline V gives CDR1 LGHNA, CDR2 YNFKEQ.

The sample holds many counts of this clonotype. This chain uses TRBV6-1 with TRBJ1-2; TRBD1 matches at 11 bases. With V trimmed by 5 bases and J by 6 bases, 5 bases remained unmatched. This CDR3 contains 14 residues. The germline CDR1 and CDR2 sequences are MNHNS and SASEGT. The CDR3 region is CASSRTGGTHGYTF. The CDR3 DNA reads TGTGCCAGCAGTCGGACAGGGGGCACCCATGGCTACACCTTC.

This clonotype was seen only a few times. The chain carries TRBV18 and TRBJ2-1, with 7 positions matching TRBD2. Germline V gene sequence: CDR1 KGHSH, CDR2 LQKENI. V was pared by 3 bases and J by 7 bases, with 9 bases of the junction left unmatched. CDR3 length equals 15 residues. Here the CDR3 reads CASSPGGARGNEQFF. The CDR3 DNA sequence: TGTGCCAGCTCACCGGGAGGGGCTCGGGGGAATGAGCAGTTCTTC.

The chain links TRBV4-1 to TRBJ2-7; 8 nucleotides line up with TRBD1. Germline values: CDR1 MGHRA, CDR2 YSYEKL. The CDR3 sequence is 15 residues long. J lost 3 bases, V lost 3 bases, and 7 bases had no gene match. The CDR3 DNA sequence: TGCGCCAGCAGCCAGTCCACGGGACAGGACTACGAGCAGTACTTC. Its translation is CASSQSTGQDYEQYF.

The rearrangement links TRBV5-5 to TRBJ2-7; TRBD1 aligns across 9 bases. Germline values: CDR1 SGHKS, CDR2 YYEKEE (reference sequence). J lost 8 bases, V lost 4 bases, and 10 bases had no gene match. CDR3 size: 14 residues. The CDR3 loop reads CASSPPGQGQQQYF. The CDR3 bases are TGTGCCAGCAGCCCTCCGGGACAGGGTCAGCAGCAGTACTTC.

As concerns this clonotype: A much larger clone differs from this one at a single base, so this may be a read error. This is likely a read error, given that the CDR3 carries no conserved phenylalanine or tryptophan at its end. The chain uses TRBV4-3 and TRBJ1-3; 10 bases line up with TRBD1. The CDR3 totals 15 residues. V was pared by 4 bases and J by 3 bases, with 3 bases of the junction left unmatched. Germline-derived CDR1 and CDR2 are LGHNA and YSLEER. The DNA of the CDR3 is TGCGCCAGCAGCCCCGGGACAGGGGATGGAAACACCATATATTCT. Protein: CASSPGTGDGNTIYS.

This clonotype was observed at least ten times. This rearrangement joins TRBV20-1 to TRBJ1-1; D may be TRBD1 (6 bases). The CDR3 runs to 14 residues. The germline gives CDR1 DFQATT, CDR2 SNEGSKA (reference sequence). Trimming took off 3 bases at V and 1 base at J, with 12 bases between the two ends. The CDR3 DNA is TGCAGTGCTAGCTCCACGACAGGGAACACTGAAGCTTTCTTT. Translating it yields CSASSTTGNTEAFF.

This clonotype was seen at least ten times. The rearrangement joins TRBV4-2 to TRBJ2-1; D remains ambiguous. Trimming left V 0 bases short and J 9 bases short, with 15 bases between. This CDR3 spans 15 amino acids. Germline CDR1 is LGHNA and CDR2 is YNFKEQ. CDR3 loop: CASSQDRLSGPEQFF. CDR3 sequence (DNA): TGTGCCAGCAGCCAAGATCGGTTATCAGGCCCTGAGCAGTTCTTC.

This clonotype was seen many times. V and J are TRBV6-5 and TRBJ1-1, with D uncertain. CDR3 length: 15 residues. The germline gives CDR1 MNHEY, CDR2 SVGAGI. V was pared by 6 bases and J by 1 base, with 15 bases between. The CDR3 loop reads CASSPLIPPNTEAFF. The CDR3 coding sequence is TGTGCCAGCAGCCCGTTGATCCCCCCGAACACTGAAGCTTTCTTT.

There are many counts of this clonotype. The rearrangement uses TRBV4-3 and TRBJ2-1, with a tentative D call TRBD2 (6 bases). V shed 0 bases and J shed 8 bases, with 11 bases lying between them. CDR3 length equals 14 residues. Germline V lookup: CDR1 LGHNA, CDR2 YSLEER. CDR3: CASSQDLASDEQFF. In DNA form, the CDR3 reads TGCGCCAGCAGCCAAGATCTGGCTAGCGATGAGCAGTTCTTC.

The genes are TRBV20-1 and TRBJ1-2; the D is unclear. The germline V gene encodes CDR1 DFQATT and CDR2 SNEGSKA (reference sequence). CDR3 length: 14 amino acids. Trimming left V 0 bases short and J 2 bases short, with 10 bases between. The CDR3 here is CSARDSPDNYGYTF. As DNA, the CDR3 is TGCAGTGCTAGAGATTCCCCTGACAACTATGGCTACACCTTC.

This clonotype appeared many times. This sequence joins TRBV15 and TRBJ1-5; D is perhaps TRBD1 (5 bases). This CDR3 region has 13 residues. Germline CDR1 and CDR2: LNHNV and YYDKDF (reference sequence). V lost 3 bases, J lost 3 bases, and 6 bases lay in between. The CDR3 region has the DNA TGTGCCACCAGCAGGGACAACAATCAGCCCCAGCATTTT. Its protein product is CATSRDNNQPQHF.

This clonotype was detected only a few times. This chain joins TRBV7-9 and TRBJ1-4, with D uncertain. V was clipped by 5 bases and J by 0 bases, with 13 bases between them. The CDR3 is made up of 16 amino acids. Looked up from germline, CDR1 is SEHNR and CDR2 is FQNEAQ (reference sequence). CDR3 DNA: TGTGCCAGCAGCGCCTCCACCGGAACAACTAATGAAAAACTGTTTTTT. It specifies CASSASTGTTNEKLFF. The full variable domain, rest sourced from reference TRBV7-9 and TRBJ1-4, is DTGVSQNPRHKITKRGQNVTFRCDPISEHNRLYWYRQTLGQGPEFLTYFQNEAQLEKSRLLSDRFSAERPKGSFSTLEIQRTEQGDSAMYLCASSASTGTTNEKLFFGSGTQLSVL.

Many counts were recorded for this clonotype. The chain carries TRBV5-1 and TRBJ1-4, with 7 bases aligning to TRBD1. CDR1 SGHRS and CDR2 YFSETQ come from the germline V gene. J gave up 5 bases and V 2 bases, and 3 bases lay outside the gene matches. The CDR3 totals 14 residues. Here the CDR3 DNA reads TGCGCCAGCAGCTTTCAAGGGGGCAATGAAAAACTGTTTTTT. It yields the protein CASSFQGGNEKLFF.

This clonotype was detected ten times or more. CDR3 sequence reads: CATSRDNLMASGRAEQFF. Written as DNA, the CDR3 is TGTGCCACCAGCAGAGATAATCTTATGGCTAGCGGGAGAGCTGAGCAGTTCTTC. The chain links TRBV15 to TRBJ2-1, with TRBD2 matching 10 bases. The CDR3 totals 18 residues. The V segment lost 0 bases and the J segment 9 bases; nucleotides outside the gene matches: 14. The germline CDR1 and CDR2 sequences are LNHNV and YYDKDF (reference sequence). Using reference TRBV15 and TRBJ2-1 for the parts outside the CDR3, the full variable domain is DAMVIQNPRYQVTQFGKPVTLSCSQTLNHNVMYWYQQKSSQAPKLLFHYYDKDFNNEADTPDNFQSRRPNTSFCFLDIRSPGLGDTAMYLCATSRDNLMASGRAEQFFGPGTRLTVL.

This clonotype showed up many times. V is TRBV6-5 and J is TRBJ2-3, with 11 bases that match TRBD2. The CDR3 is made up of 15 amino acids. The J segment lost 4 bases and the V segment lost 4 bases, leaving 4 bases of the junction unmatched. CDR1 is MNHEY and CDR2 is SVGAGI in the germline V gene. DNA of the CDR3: TGTGCCAGCAGTTCAGGTAGCGGGAGGGCAGATACGCAGTATTTT. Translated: CASSSGSGRADTQYF.

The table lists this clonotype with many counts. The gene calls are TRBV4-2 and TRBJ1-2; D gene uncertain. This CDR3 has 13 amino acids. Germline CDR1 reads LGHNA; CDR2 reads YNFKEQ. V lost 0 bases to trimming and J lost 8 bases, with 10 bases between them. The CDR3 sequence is CASSQDGGSGYTF. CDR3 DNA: TGTGCCAGCAGCCAAGATGGAGGGAGCGGCTACACCTTC.

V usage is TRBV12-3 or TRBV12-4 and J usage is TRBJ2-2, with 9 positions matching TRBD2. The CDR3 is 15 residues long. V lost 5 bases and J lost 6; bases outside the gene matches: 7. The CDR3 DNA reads TGTGCCAGCAGTGATAGACTAGCGGAAGCCGGGGAGCTGTTTTTT. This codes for CASSDRLAEAGELFF.

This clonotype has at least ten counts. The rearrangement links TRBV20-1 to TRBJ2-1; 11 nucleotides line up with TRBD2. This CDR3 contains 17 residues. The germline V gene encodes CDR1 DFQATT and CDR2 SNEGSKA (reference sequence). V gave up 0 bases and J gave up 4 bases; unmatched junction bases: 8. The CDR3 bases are TGCAGTGCTAGAGATTTGGGTAGCGGGAGGGAGTACAATGAGCAGTTCTTC. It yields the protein CSARDLGSGREYNEQFF.

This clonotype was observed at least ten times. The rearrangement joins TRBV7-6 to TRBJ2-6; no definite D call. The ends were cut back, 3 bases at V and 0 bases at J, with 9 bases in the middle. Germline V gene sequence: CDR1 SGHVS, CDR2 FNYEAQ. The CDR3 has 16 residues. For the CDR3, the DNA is TGTGCCAGCAGCTTCCGTCTGTTCTCTGGGGCCAACGTCCTGACTTTC. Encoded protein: CASSFRLFSGANVLTF.

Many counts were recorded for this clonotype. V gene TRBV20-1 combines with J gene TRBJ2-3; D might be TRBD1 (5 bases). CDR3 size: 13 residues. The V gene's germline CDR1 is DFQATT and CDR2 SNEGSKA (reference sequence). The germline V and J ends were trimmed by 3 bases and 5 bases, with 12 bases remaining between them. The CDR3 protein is CSARGLGQDTQYF. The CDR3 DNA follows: TGCAGTGCTAGGGGGCTAGGTCAAGATACGCAGTATTTT.

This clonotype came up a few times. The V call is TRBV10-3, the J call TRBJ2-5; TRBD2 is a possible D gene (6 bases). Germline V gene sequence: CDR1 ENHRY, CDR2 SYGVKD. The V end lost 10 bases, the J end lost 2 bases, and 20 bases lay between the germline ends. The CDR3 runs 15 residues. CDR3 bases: TGTGCCACCGTCCCATCGGTAGCGGAACAAGAGACCCAGTACTTC. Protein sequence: CATVPSVAEQETQYF.

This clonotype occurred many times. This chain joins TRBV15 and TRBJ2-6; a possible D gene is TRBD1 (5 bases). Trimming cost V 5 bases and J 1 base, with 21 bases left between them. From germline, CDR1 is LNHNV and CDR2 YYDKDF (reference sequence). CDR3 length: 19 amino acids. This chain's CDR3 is CATSPPGQGHVSGANVLTF. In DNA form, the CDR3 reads TGTGCCACCAGCCCCCCCGGGCAGGGCCATGTTTCTGGGGCCAACGTCCTGACTTTC.

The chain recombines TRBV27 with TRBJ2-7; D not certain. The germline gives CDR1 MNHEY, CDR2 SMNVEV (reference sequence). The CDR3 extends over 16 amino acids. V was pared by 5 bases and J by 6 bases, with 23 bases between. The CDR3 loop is CASSTPDPADLGEQYF. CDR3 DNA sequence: TGTGCCAGCAGTACTCCCGACCCCGCGGACCTTGGCGAGCAGTACTTC.